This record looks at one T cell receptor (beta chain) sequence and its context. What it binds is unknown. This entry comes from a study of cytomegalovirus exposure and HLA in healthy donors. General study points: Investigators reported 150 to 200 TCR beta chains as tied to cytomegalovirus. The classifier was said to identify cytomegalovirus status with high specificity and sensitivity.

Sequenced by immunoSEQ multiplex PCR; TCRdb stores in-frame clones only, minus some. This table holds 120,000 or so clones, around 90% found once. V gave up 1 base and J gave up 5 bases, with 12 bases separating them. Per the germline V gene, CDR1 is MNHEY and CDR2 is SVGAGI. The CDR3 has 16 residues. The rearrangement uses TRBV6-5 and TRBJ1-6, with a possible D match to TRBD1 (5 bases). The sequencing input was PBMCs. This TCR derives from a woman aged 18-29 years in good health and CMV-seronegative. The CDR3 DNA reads TGTGCCAGCAGTTACTTGTTGGGGGGGAATAATTCACCCCTCCACTTT. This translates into CASSYLLGGNNSPLHF.